This is a list of T cell receptor beta chains from one sample in a study of Graves' ophthalmopathy and Graves' hyperthyroidism. One entry per CDR3 protein results from TCRdb running MiXCR on the multiplex PCR reads. The data show roughly 600,000 distinct CDR3 sequences, roughly 39% seen once. The sample taken for sequencing was peripheral blood or thyroid tissue (not recorded which). The origin of the receptors is an adult man with Graves' hyperthyroidism. CDR3s include the opening cysteine and the closing phenylalanine or tryptophan. The D gene is left open where the match is weak. Clone size, where shown, is once, few, many, or a class for clones that have expanded.

>-|TRBJ2-3|-|TRBV24-1
TGTGCCACCAGTGAGACGACAGGCACAGATACGCAGTATTTT
CATSETTGTDTQYF
>TRBD2|TRBJ2-7|few|TRBV20-1
TGCAGTGCCCCCAGGGATAGCGGGGCCTACGAGCAGTACTTC
CSAPRDSGAYEQYF
>-|TRBJ2-6|-|TRBV29-1
TGCAGCGTTGAAACGGAGTCTGGGGTCAACGTCCTGACTTTC
CSVETESGVNVLTF
>-|TRBJ2-1|many|TRBV29-1
TGCAGCGCACTACAGCCGGGACCACCAGATTACAATGAGCAGTTCTTC
CSALQPGPPDYNEQFF
>-|TRBJ2-5|-|TRBV19
TGTGCCAGTAGTATAGCCCCGGGACAACCAGAGACCCAGTACTTC
CASSIAPGQPETQYF
>TRBD1|TRBJ1-6|many|TRBV10-3
TGTGCCATCAGTGACGACAGGGAGAGCTCCTATAATTCACCCCTCCACTTT
CAISDDRESSYNSPLHF
>-|TRBJ1-1|many|TRBV20-1
TGCAGTGCTAGCGTGGAGTCTGGAGCTTTCTTT
CSASVESGAFF
>-|TRBJ2-7|-|TRBV6-1
TGTGCCAGCAGTGAATCCGCGCTCCTCTCCTACGAGCAGTACTTC
CASSESALLSYEQYF
>-|TRBJ1-5|few|TRBV5-8
TGTGCCAGCAGCTTGGGCAGGGAACAGCCCCAGCATTTT
CASSLGREQPQHF
>-|TRBJ1-2|-|TRBV2
TGTGCCAGCAGTGAGGAGGGTGTGGGGGAAACGGGCTATGGCTACACCTTC
CASSEEGVGETGYGYTF
>-|TRBJ1-2|-|TRBV7-2
TGTGCCAGCAGCTTATTGGGCTCCGCTAACTATGGCTACACCTTC
CASSLLGSANYGYTF
>-|TRBJ1-2|-|TRBV7-9
TGTGCCAGCAGCTTAGAAGTTTACCGGGGCTACACCTTC
CASSLEVYRGYTF
>-|TRBJ2-7|-|TRBV19
TGTGCCTCCGGACAGGGAGGGGAACTCGAGCAGTACTTC
CASGQGGELEQYF
>TRBD1|TRBJ1-1|many|TRBV14
TGTGCCAGCAGCCAAGATGAGGACAGGGTGGCTTTCTTT
CASSQDEDRVAFF
>TRBD2|TRBJ2-7|-|TRBV7-3
TGTGCCAGCAGTAGGACTAGCGGGACCTCCTACGAGCAGTACTTC
CASSRTSGTSYEQYF
>-|TRBJ1-3|many|TRBV7-2
TGTGCCAGCAGCTTCGCGGGCGTCTCTGGAAACACCATATATTTT
CASSFAGVSGNTIYF